The 20 T cell receptor beta chains reported below all come from one sample, sequenced in a study of T cell responses to AZD1222 COVID-19 vaccine. Profiling relied on immunoSEQ multiplex PCR, and the TCRdb table lists in-frame clones only, not all of them. The table shows approximately 150,000 clones, with roughly nine tenths occurring only once. The source was peripheral blood, collected 28 days after the second AZD1222 dose. The source of these receptors is an adult who received the AZD1222 COVID-19 vaccine.

This clone showed up just a few times. The chain employs TRBV27 and TRBJ2-1, with 7 bases fitting TRBD2. This CDR3 spans 16 amino acids. In germline, CDR1 is MNHEY, CDR2 SMNVEV (reference sequence). The V gene end was trimmed by 7 bases and the J gene end by 0 bases; junction bases not matched to a gene: 9. The CDR3 region has the DNA TGTGCCAGCATCCCAACCGGGACTACCTCCTACAATGAGCAGTTCTTC. It translates to CASIPTGTTSYNEQFF.

This clone was counted a few times. The CDR3 here is CASSWTSGLPPNYGYTF. The DNA of the CDR3 is TGTGCCAGCAGCTGGACTTCGGGACTTCCCCCCAACTATGGCTACACCTTC. The V and J genes are TRBV5-5 and TRBJ1-2; tentative D call: TRBD1 (5 bases). CDR1 is SGHKS and CDR2 is YYEKEE in the germline V gene (reference sequence). The V end was cut by 3 bases, the J end by 2 bases, with 20 bases between. The CDR3 spans 17 residues. The whole variable domain, filled in from reference TRBV5-5 and TRBJ1-2, reads DAGVTQSPTHLIKTRGQQVTLRCSPISGHKSVSWYQQVLGQGPQFIFQYYEKEERGRGNFPDRFSARQFPNYSSELNVNALLLGDSALYLCASSWTSGLPPNYGYTFGSGTRLTVV.

CDR3 DNA: TGTGCCAGTAGTGTATACACCGGGGAGCTGTTTTTT. Translated, it gives CASSVYTGELFF. This chain joins TRBV19 and TRBJ2-2; D remains ambiguous. Germline CDR1 reads LNHDA; CDR2 reads SQIVND (reference sequence). V was shortened by 5 bases and J by 3 bases, with 4 bases between the two germline ends. CDR3 length equals 12 residues.

The rearrangement links TRBV5-1 to TRBJ1-4, with 7 bases that match TRBD1. V lost 4 bases, J lost 7 bases, and 10 bases stayed unmatched. CDR1 SGHRS and CDR2 YFSETQ come from the germline V gene. This CDR3 is built from 15 residues. CDR3: CASSPGDRRGEKLFF. CDR3 DNA sequence: TGCGCCAGCAGCCCTGGGGACAGACGGGGTGAAAAACTGTTTTTT. Variable domain in full (rest from reference TRBV5-1 and TRBJ1-4): KAGVTQTPRYLIKTRGQQVTLSCSPISGHRSVSWYQQTPGQGLQFLFEYFSETQRNKGNFPGRFSGRQFSNSRSEMNVSTLELGDSALYLCASSPGDRRGEKLFFGSGTQLSVL.

The J gene is TRBJ2-1, the V gene TRBV28, with 8 bases lining up with TRBD1. The CDR3 runs 15 residues. V lost 4 bases to trimming and J lost 2 bases; unmatched junction nucleotides: 4. CDR1 and CDR2 from the germline V gene are MDHEN and SYDVKM. The CDR3, as DNA: TGTGCCAGCAGTTACGGGACAGGAGCCTACAATGAGCAGTTCTTC. Translated, it gives CASSYGTGAYNEQFF.

The chain is built from TRBV7-2 and TRBJ2-2; D gene ambiguous. CDR3 length equals 16 residues. With 2 bases removed from V and 0 bases from J, the gap between germline ends came to 10 bases. Germline V gene sequence: CDR1 SGHTA, CDR2 FQGNSA. The DNA for the CDR3 is TGTGCCAGCAGCTTAAATCCAGCGTCGAACACCGGGGAGCTGTTTTTT. Protein product: CASSLNPASNTGELFF.

This chain links TRBV7-2 with TRBJ2-2; 7 nucleotides line up with TRBD1. V lost 1 base to trimming and J lost 4 bases; unmatched junction nucleotides: 15. The germline CDR1 and CDR2 sequences are SGHTA and FQGNSA. This CDR3 is built from 19 residues. The CDR3 DNA follows: TGTGCCAGCAGCTTAGTAGCAGGGGGTCGAAGAGGGAGCACCGGGGAGCTGTTTTTT. It translates to CASSLVAGGRRGSTGELFF.

This chain links TRBV19 with TRBJ2-3; either TRBD1 or TRBD2 may supply D (5 bases each). V lost 5 bases to trimming and J lost 2 bases, with 17 bases between them. Looked up from germline, CDR1 is LNHDA and CDR2 is SQIVND (reference sequence). The CDR3 has 16 amino acids. The CDR3 coding sequence is TGTGCCAGTAGTCCCACGGGGCTCCGGATCACAGATACGCAGTATTTT. Translation gives CASSPTGLRITDTQYF.

The DNA for the CDR3 is TGTGCCAGCAGCTTGATCTGGGGGCCAGCCTACGAGCAGTACTTC. Its translation is CASSLIWGPAYEQYF. The genes are TRBV7-8 and TRBJ2-7; possible D gene TRBD1, 6 bases. In germline, CDR1 is SGHVS, CDR2 FQNEAQ. V lost 3 bases, J lost 2 bases, and 14 bases lay in between. The length of the CDR3 is 15 residues.

The chain is built from TRBV7-7 and TRBJ2-2; D might be TRBD2 (5 bases). The CDR3 sequence is 14 residues long. The germline CDR1 and CDR2 sequences are SSHAT and FNYEAQ (reference sequence). V shed 8 bases and J shed 0 bases, with 10 bases lying between them. The CDR3 loop is CASGRLPNTGELFF. The CDR3 nucleotides are TGTGCCAGCGGGAGACTTCCGAACACCGGGGAGCTGTTTTTT. The variable domain in full, completed from reference TRBV7-7 and TRBJ2-2, reads GAGVSQSPRYKVTKRGQDVTLRCDPISSHATLYWYQQALGQGPEFLTYFNYEAQPDKSGLPSDRFSAERPEGSISTLTIQRTEQRDSAMYRCASGRLPNTGELFFGEGSRLTVL.

This clone was counted once. Here the CDR3 reads CASSPPGLAGYTGELFF. The DNA for the CDR3 is TGTGCCAGCAGCCCGCCGGGGCTAGCGGGATACACCGGGGAGCTGTTTTTT. V is TRBV7-2 and J is TRBJ2-2; 9 bases are shared with TRBD2. Germline V lookup: CDR1 SGHTA, CDR2 FQGNSA. Trimming took 5 bases from V and 3 from J; bases not matched to a gene: 10. The CDR3 length is 17 residues.

The chain carries TRBV4-2 and TRBJ2-5; 11 positions agree with TRBD1. Germline trimming cut 3 bases from V and 5 bases from J; bases unmatched to any gene: 2. Germline CDR1 LGHNA, CDR2 YNFKEQ. The CDR3 consists of 14 residues. The chain's CDR3 is CASSHGQGAETQYF. CDR3 DNA sequence: TGTGCCAGCAGCCACGGACAGGGGGCCGAGACCCAGTACTTC.

The chain is built from TRBV4-3 and TRBJ2-2; D perhaps matches TRBD1 (6 bases). The CDR3 has 15 amino acids. Trimming removed 0 bases at V and 7 bases at J, with 12 bases between. In germline, CDR1 is LGHNA, CDR2 YSLEER. The CDR3 protein is CASSQDSGADGELFF. The CDR3 coding sequence is TGCGCCAGCAGCCAAGATTCAGGGGCGGACGGGGAGCTGTTTTTT.

V usage is TRBV3-1 (or the pseudogene TRBV3-2) and J usage is TRBJ2-7, with TRBD2 identical over 8 bases. CDR1 is LGHDT, CDR2 YNNKEL, per germline (reference sequence). The junction had 12 bases not matched to a gene; V was cut back by 11 bases and J by 3 bases. CDR3 length equals 14 residues. CDR3 region: CAVARGGSRYEQYF. The CDR3 bases are TGTGCCGTCGCCCGGGGGGGGAGCCGCTACGAGCAGTACTTC.

V gene TRBV9 combines with J gene TRBJ2-3, with 11 bases lining up with TRBD2. The length of the CDR3 is 15 residues. CDR1 is SGDLS, CDR2 YYNGEE, per germline. The trim removed 2 bases at V and 1 base at J, leaving 0 bases unmatched. Here the CDR3 reads CASSVGLAGTDTQYF. As DNA, the CDR3 is TGTGCCAGCAGCGTGGGACTAGCGGGCACAGATACGCAGTATTTT.

J is TRBJ2-7 and V is TRBV6-5, with TRBD2 matching over 7 bases. Trimming took 7 bases from V and 0 from J; bases not matched to a gene: 6. Germline CDR1 MNHEY, CDR2 SVGAGI. CDR3 size: 14 residues. The CDR3 DNA follows: TGTGCCAGCATACCAGCGGGGTTCTCCTACGAGCAGTACTTC. It translates to CASIPAGFSYEQYF.

This chain joins TRBV9 and TRBJ2-3, with TRBD2 identical over 9 bases. The CDR3 contains 16 residues. The J segment lost 4 bases and the V segment lost 0 bases, leaving 6 bases of the junction unmatched. The germline CDR1 and CDR2 sequences are SGDLS and YYNGEE. The CDR3 region is CASSVAGGRAADTQYF. In DNA, the CDR3 is TGTGCCAGCAGCGTAGCTGGCGGGAGGGCCGCAGATACGCAGTATTTT.

This chain uses TRBV7-9 with TRBJ1-2, with a tentative D call TRBD1 (5 bases). The CDR3 is made up of 13 amino acids. Germline CDR1 reads SEHNR; CDR2 reads FQNEAQ (reference sequence). V lost 3 bases to trimming and J lost 5 bases, with 10 bases between them. The CDR3 region is CASSFGDGYGYTF. For the CDR3, the DNA is TGTGCCAGCAGCTTTGGGGACGGGTATGGCTACACCTTC.

This chain connects TRBV27 to TRBJ2-1; D is possibly TRBD1 (5 bases). The V end lost 2 bases, the J end lost 4 bases, and 9 bases lay between the germline ends. There are 14 residues in the CDR3. Looked up from germline, CDR1 is MNHEY and CDR2 is SMNVEV (reference sequence). CDR3 sequence: CASSLMGLYNEQFF. In nucleotides, the CDR3 is TGTGCCAGCAGTTTAATGGGGCTTTACAATGAGCAGTTCTTC.

This clone was detected only a few times. The chain carries TRBV4-2 and TRBJ1-1; 7 nucleotides align to TRBD1. Germline V gives CDR1 LGHNA, CDR2 YNFKEQ. With 4 bases clipped from V and 0 bases from J, the junction kept 2 bases outside the gene matches. There are 14 residues in the CDR3. The CDR3 loop reads CASSPGQMNTEAFF. The CDR3 DNA reads TGTGCCAGCAGCCCGGGACAGATGAACACTGAAGCTTTCTTT.